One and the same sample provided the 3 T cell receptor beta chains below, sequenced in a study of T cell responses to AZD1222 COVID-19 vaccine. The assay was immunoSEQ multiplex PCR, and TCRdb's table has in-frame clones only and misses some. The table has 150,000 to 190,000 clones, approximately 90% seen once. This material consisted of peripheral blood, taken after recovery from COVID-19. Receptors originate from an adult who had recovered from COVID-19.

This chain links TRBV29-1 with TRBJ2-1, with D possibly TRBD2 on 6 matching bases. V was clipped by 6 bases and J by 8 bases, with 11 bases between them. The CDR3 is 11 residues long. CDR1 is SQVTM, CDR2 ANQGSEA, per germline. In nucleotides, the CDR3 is TGCAGCGTGGATAGCGGCGATGAGCAGTTCTTC. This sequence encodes CSVDSGDEQFF.

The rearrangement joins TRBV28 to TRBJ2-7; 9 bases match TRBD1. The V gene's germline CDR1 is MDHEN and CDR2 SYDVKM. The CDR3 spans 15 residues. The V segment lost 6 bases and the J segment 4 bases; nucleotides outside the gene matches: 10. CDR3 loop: CASSSPGQGDYEQYF. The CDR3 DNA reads TGTGCCAGCAGCTCACCGGGACAGGGAGATTACGAGCAGTACTTC.

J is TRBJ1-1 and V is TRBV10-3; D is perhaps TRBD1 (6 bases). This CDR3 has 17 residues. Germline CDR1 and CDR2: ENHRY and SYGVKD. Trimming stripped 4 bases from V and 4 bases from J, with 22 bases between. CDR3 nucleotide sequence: TGTGCCATCAGTGTCGGGGTGGGGCGACAGGCCGCCACTGAAGCTTTCTTT. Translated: CAISVGVGRQAATEAFF.